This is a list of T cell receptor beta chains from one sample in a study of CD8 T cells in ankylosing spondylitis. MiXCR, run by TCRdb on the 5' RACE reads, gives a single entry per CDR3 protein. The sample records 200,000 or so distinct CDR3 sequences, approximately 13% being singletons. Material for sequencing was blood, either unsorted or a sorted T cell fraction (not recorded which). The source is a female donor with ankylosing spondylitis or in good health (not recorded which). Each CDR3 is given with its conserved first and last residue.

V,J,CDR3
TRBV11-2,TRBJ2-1,CASSSPLGGRFYNEQFF
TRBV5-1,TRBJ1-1,CASRPDTNTEAFF
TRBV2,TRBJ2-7,CASSAWTGYYEQYF
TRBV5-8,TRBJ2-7,CASSQATGTGLYEQYF
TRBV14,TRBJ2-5,CASSAAETQYF
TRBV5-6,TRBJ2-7,CASSLVGQSTYEQYF
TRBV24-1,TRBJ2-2,CATSVAGANTGELFF
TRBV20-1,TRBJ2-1,CSARALTSGRAGEQFF
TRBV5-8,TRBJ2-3,CASSRVDMADTQYF
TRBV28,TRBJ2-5,CASSTSWETQYF
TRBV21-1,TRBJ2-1,CASSKGTPLAGVHNEQFF
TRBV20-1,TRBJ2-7,CSARRGRHPEQYF
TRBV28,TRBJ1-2,CASSFITNIRRGFDYGYTF
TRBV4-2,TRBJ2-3,CASSLYSGRDTQYF
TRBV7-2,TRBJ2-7,CASSPQGLAGYEQYF
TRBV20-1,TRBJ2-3,CTEGQESDTQYF
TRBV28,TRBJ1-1,CASSWDREMNTEAFF
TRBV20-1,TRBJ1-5,CSAPRGGYHQPQHF
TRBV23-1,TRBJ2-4,CASTGAKERSFQYF
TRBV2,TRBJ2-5,CASSVGLAGNHRETQYF
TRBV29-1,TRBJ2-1,CSVAPTTDYNEQFF
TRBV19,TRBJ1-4,CASTRADSLSEKLFF
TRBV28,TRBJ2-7,CASSFDGGGEQYF
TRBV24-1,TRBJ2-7,CATSTDNSGSYEQYF
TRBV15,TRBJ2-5,CATSRVARDQETQYF
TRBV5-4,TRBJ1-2,CASSRIQGKGYTF
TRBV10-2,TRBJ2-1,CASSDPGASYNEQFF
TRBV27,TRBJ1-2,CASSLIPPGENGYTF
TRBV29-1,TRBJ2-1,CSVEGGLAEIYNEQFF
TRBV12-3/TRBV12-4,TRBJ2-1,CASSLSRVRNEQFF
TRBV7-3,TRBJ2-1,CASSPRLAETYNEQFF
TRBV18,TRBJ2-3,CASSPQRLATDTQYF
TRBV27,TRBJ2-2,CASSLGVLGASGELFF
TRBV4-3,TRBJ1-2,CASSQVPGDSGNGYTF
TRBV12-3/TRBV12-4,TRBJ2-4,CASSPQLTKNIQYF
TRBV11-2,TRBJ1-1,CASSAGPGEAFF
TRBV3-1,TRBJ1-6,CASSTGTDNSPLHF
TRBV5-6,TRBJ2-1,CASSLRNVGRGNEQFF
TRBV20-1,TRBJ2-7,CSASPWTGRDEQYF
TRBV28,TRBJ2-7,CASSLLAGVYEQYF
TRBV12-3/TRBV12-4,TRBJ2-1,CASSSAGLYNEQFF
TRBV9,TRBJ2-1,CASRGVGEQFF
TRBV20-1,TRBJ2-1,CSALQSNEQFF
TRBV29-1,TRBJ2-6,CSVVRSGANVLTF
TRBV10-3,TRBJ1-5,CATGINVGIGQPQHF
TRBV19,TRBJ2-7,CASSIGPGTTPYEQYF
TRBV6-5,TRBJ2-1,CASSYGGRQEIEQFF
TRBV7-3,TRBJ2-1,CASSGTGGAYNEQFF
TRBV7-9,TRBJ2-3,CASSLDASGSNPRPQYF
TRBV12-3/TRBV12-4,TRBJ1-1,CASSLARGNTEAFF
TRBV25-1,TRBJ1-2,CASSFTGGDGYTF
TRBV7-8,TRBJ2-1,CASSSGQGSYNEQFF
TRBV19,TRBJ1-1,CASTPTGAVTEAFF
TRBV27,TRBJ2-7,CASSLSLAGTYEQYF
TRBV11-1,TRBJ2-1,CASSVPSGTSGRAFYNEQFF